This T cell receptor (beta chain) was sequenced for a study of T cell repertoires in cytomegalovirus infection. Study-level information: Public TCR beta signature analysis indicated the presence of both CMV infection and matching HLA type.

In the case of this clonotype: Antigen unknown.

Using its own MiXCR run on the reads, TCRdb lists one record per CDR3 protein. Of about 330,000 distinct CDR3 sequences detected, about 35% appear once; the ten largest clones hold 13%. Germline V gene data show CDR1 as SGHAT and CDR2 as FQNNGV. V lost 5 bases to trimming and J lost 9 bases, with 13 bases between them. The CDR3 consists of 12 residues. The chain couples TRBV11-2 to TRBJ1-1; no firm D call. This specimen was cultured PBMCs, taken from culture after CMV antigen stimulation. The clonotype comes from a human donor in good health (CMV status not recorded). Some clones in this sample may be carry-over from other donors' samples. The DNA of the CDR3 is TGTGCCAGCAGCCCATGGGAGGGAAAAGCTTTCTTT. Protein: CASSPWEGKAFF. Filled out from reference TRBV11-2 and TRBJ1-1, the complete variable domain reads EAGVAQSPRYKIIEKRQSVAFWCNPISGHATLYWYQQILGQGPKLLIQFQNNGVVDDSQLPKDRFSAERLKGVDSTLKIQPAKLEDSAVYLCASSPWEGKAFFGQGTRLTVV.